Given below is one TCR beta chain in context. The sample belongs to a study of control samples from healthy donors and cancer patients. The assay was immunoSEQ multiplex PCR, and TCRdb's table has in-frame clones only and misses some. The sample lists about 130,000 clones, just under 95% occurring once. This CDR3 spans 15 amino acids. CDR1 and CDR2 from the germline V gene are GTSNPN and SVGIG (reference sequence). Germline trimming cut 8 bases from V and 2 bases from J; bases unmatched to any gene: 13. The rearrangement links TRBV30 to TRBJ2-3; 7 bases agree with TRBD1. The clonotype originates from a man in his 60s with colorectal cancer. The specimen sequenced was PBMCs. This CDR3 reads CAQSGLGTVTDTQYF. The CDR3 DNA reads TGTGCCCAATCCGGCCTAGGGACAGTCACAGATACGCAGTATTTT.